This T cell receptor (beta chain) is from a study of early T cells in non-severe SARS-CoV-2 infection. TCRdb passed the 5' RACE reads through MiXCR, listing each CDR3 protein once. The table records about 44,000 distinct CDR3 sequences, under 30% of them present only once. Germline V gives CDR1 KGHSH, CDR2 LQKENI. CDR3 length: 15 amino acids. The V end lost 3 bases, the J end lost 7 bases, and 19 bases lay between the germline ends. This clonotype was counted a few times. This sequence joins TRBV18 and TRBJ2-7; possible D gene TRBD1, 5 bases. The sample here was whole blood, taken at baseline. The receptor was derived from an adult who was a healthcare worker with PCR-confirmed SARS-CoV-2 infection or an uninfected control (not recorded which). The CDR3 loop reads CASSPGRASSWEQYF. The CDR3 nucleotides are TGTGCCAGCTCACCCGGCAGGGCAAGCTCGTGGGAGCAGTACTTC.